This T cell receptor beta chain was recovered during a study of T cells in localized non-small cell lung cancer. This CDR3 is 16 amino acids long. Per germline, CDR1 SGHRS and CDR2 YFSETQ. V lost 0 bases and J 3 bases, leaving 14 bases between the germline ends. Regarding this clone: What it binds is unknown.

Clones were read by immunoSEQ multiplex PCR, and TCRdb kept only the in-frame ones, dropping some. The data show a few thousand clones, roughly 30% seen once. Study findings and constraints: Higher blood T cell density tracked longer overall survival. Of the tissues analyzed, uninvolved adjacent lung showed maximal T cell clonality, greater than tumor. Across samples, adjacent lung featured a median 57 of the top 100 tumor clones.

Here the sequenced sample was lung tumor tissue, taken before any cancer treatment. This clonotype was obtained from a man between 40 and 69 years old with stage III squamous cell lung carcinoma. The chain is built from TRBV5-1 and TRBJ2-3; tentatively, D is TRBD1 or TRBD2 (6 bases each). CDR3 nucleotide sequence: TGCGCCAGCAGCTTGGCCGGGGGTAGGGGGACAGATACGCAGTATTTT. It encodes CASSLAGGRGTDTQYF.